The 21 T cell receptor beta chains presented below share a single source sample, sequenced in a study of T cell responses to AZD1222 COVID-19 vaccine. Assay: immunoSEQ multiplex PCR; the TCRdb copy retains only in-frame clones and omits some. The sample includes 85,000 or so clones, 70% to 90% of them seen just once. The sample was peripheral blood, taken 28 days after the second AZD1222 dose. The receptors stem from an adult who received the AZD1222 COVID-19 vaccine.

The chain links TRBV7-9 to TRBJ1-4, with 8 bases that match TRBD1. Per germline, CDR1 SEHNR and CDR2 FQNEAQ (reference sequence). Unmatched junction bases numbered 6, after V lost 4 bases and J lost 5 bases. There are 15 residues in the CDR3. Here the CDR3 reads CASSSGQGGNEKLFF. CDR3 nucleotide sequence: TGTGCCAGCAGCTCCGGACAGGGAGGGAATGAAAAACTGTTTTTT.

The chain couples TRBV28 to TRBJ1-2; 12 nucleotides align to TRBD1. The CDR3 runs 14 residues. The V gene end was trimmed by 10 bases and the J gene end by 5 bases; junction bases not matched to a gene: 8. CDR1 and CDR2 from the germline V gene are MDHEN and SYDVKM. DNA for the CDR3: TGTGCCACCGGGACAGGGGGCTTAGGTTATGGCTACACCTTC. Protein product: CATGTGGLGYGYTF.

This clone was seen only once. The chain is built from TRBV6-5 and TRBJ2-7; 10 nucleotides match TRBD1. Unmatched junction bases numbered 3, after V lost 2 bases and J lost 2 bases. Germline CDR1 is MNHEY and CDR2 is SVGAGI. The CDR3 covers 15 residues. The CDR3 coding sequence is TGTGCCAGCAGTTACGCCGGGACAGGGGCCTACGAGCAGTACTTC. This sequence encodes CASSYAGTGAYEQYF.

This chain connects TRBV19 to TRBJ2-3; D not resolved. Deletions cut 10 bases from V and 2 bases from J, with 16 bases between. Germline V lookup: CDR1 LNHDA, CDR2 SQIVND (reference sequence). This CDR3 spans 14 amino acids. The CDR3 nucleotides are TGTGCCACGTCAGGAGTGCCCCTCACAGATACGCAGTATTTT. Its translation is CATSGVPLTDTQYF.

The J gene is TRBJ2-5, the V gene TRBV9; perhaps TRBD1 as D (6 bases). V shed 4 bases and J shed 3 bases, with 10 bases lying between them. The CDR3 contains 13 residues. Germline lookup yields CDR1 SGDLS and CDR2 YYNGEE. In DNA, the CDR3 is TGTGCCAGCAGCCCCGGGACAAAAGAGACCCAGTACTTC. This encodes CASSPGTKETQYF. Using reference TRBV9 and TRBJ2-5 for the parts outside the CDR3, the full variable domain is DSGVTQTPKHLITATGQRVTLRCSPRSGDLSVYWYQQSLDQGLQFLIQYYNGEERAKGNILERFSAQQFPDLHSELNLSSLELGDSALYFCASSPGTKETQYFGPGTRLLVL.

The chain recombines TRBV6-5 with TRBJ1-5; D gene ambiguous. Germline V lookup: CDR1 MNHEY, CDR2 SVGAGI. This CDR3 region has 12 residues. Trimming took 10 bases from V and 7 from J, leaving 14 bases between them. For the CDR3, the DNA is TGTGCCACCGGGGTTGCGAGCCAGCCCCAGCATTTT. Amino acid sequence: CATGVASQPQHF.

V gene TRBV6-2 or TRBV6-3 combines with J gene TRBJ2-5; D may match TRBD1 or TRBD2 (5 bases each). The V gene lost 6 bases and the J gene lost 5 bases, with 19 bases spanning the gap. Germline assignment: CDR1 MNHEY and CDR2 SVGEGT. This CDR3 is built from 15 residues. The CDR3 spells CASSHLLLGAETQYF. CDR3 sequence (DNA): TGTGCCAGCAGCCACCTTCTACTAGGGGCGGAGACCCAGTACTTC.

The rearrangement joins TRBV6-6 to TRBJ2-7; D is perhaps TRBD2 (6 bases). CDR3 length equals 11 residues. V gave up 0 bases and J gave up 12 bases, with 9 bases separating them. Per germline, CDR1 MNHNY and CDR2 SVGAGI (reference sequence). CDR3 region: CASSYSGGWYF. The CDR3 region has the DNA TGTGCCAGCAGTTACTCGGGGGGTTGGTACTTC.

The chain is built from TRBV11-2 and TRBJ2-1; perhaps TRBD1 as D (6 bases). The V end lost 1 base, the J end lost 2 bases, and 6 bases lay between the germline ends. The V gene's germline CDR1 is SGHAT and CDR2 FQNNGV. The CDR3 is 14 residues long. The CDR3 nucleotides read TGTGCCAGCAGCTTAGGGGACACCTACAATGAGCAGTTCTTC. It encodes CASSLGDTYNEQFF. Complete variable domain (other parts from reference TRBV11-2 and TRBJ2-1): EAGVAQSPRYKIIEKRQSVAFWCNPISGHATLYWYQQILGQGPKLLIQFQNNGVVDDSQLPKDRFSAERLKGVDSTLKIQPAKLEDSAVYLCASSLGDTYNEQFFGPGTRLTVL.

To note about this clone: The sample has other DNA sequences that encode this CDR3 too. The chain has TRBV12-3 or TRBV12-4 and TRBJ2-7; D remains unclear. The CDR3 is 11 amino acids. V lost 1 base to trimming and J lost 3 bases, with 1 base between them. CDR3 nucleotide sequence: TGTGCCAGCAGTTTAGACTACGAGCAGTACTTC. It yields the protein CASSLDYEQYF.

The V call is TRBV10-2, the J call TRBJ2-5; D unresolved. This CDR3 is built from 14 residues. Germline CDR1 WSHSY, CDR2 SAAADI. Trimming pared 7 bases from V and 2 bases from J, leaving 14 bases between. CDR3 bases: TGCGCCAGCATCCCACAGTGGGCGCAAGAGACCCAGTACTTC. It is translated as CASIPQWAQETQYF.

The V gene is TRBV28, the J gene TRBJ1-1; possible D gene TRBD1, 6 bases. The ends were cut back, 8 bases at V and 6 bases at J, with 16 bases in the middle. Germline CDR1 reads MDHEN; CDR2 reads SYDVKM. The CDR3 spans 13 residues. The CDR3 nucleotides read TGTGCCAGCGGGGTACAGGGTAGGGCTGAAGCTTTCTTT. This codes for CASGVQGRAEAFF.

The chain is built from TRBV30 and TRBJ1-2; possibly TRBD1 for D (5 bases). The CDR3 sequence is 11 residues long. Germline assignment: CDR1 GTSNPN and CDR2 SVGIG (reference sequence). The germline V and J ends were trimmed by 0 bases and 8 bases, with 7 bases remaining between them. The CDR3 nucleotides read TGTGCCTGGAGTGTGGGGGGAGGCTACACCTTC. This gives the protein CAWSVGGGYTF.

The CDR3, as DNA: TGTGCCAGCAGCTTGAAAGTCAGAAACACCGGGGAGCTGTTTTTT. The encoded protein is CASSLKVRNTGELFF. This chain uses TRBV5-8 with TRBJ2-2; D remains unclear. CDR1 SGHTS and CDR2 YDEGEE come from the germline V gene. The CDR3 loop spans 15 amino acids. The germline V and J ends were trimmed by 1 base and 2 bases, with 9 bases remaining between them.

The V and J genes are TRBV19 and TRBJ1-5, with 9 nucleotides matching TRBD1. With 4 bases clipped from V and 7 bases from J, the junction kept 5 bases outside the gene matches. Germline values: CDR1 LNHDA, CDR2 SQIVND (reference sequence). The CDR3 loop spans 14 amino acids. The CDR3 nucleotides are TGTGCCAGTAGTACGGACAGGGGCGACCAGCCCCAGCATTTT. Protein: CASSTDRGDQPQHF.

This clone was counted only a few times. This sequence joins TRBV28 and TRBJ1-5; TRBD1 matches 7 bases. Germline values: CDR1 MDHEN, CDR2 SYDVKM. The CDR3 is made up of 15 amino acids. Germline trimming cut 5 bases from V and 4 bases from J; bases unmatched to any gene: 8. The CDR3: CASSDLTGFNQPQHF. As DNA, the CDR3 is TGTGCCAGCAGTGATTTGACAGGGTTTAATCAGCCCCAGCATTTT.

The rearrangement links TRBV21-1 to TRBJ2-7; TRBD1, the table's D call, was not compared with the DNA. TRBV21-1 is shown as a pseudogene. The CDR3 loop spans 10 amino acids. The CDR3: CASRHDEQYF. CDR3 coding DNA: TGTGCCAGCAGACACGACGAGCAGTACTTC.

V and J are TRBV24-1 and TRBJ1-2; 8 bases align to TRBD1. CDR1 KGHDR and CDR2 SFDVKD come from the germline V gene. V lost 4 bases and J lost 3; bases outside the gene matches: 6. This CDR3 comprises 15 residues. CDR3 residues: CATSDPLTGDYGYTF. The CDR3 DNA is TGTGCCACCAGTGACCCCTTGACAGGGGACTATGGCTACACCTTC.

This clone appeared a single time. The genes are TRBV10-3 and TRBJ2-2; weak D call: TRBD1 (6 bases). The germline V gene encodes CDR1 ENHRY and CDR2 SYGVKD. This CDR3 region has 14 residues. V shed 5 bases and J shed 8 bases, with 15 bases lying between them. This chain's CDR3 is CAISSGTSKGELFF. The CDR3 bases are TGTGCCATCAGTTCCGGGACATCCAAAGGGGAGCTGTTTTTT.

The V call is TRBV7-2, the J call TRBJ2-1, with D unclear. CDR3 length equals 14 residues. The germline CDR1 and CDR2 sequences are SGHTA and FQGNSA. V lost 5 bases, J lost 5 bases, and 13 bases lay in between. In DNA, the CDR3 is TGTGCCAGCAGCCCCCGGGCAGGTGACAATGAGCAGTTCTTC. This encodes CASSPRAGDNEQFF.

The chain links TRBV6-5 to TRBJ1-1; D not resolved. Germline V gene data show CDR1 as MNHEY and CDR2 as SVGAGI. CDR3 length: 15 amino acids. The ends were cut back, 2 bases at V and 6 bases at J, with 16 bases in the middle. CDR3 loop: CASSYLSSFSPEAFF. CDR3 sequence (DNA): TGTGCCAGCAGTTACCTTTCCAGTTTTAGCCCTGAAGCTTTCTTT.